Presented here are 30 T cell receptor beta chains from one specimen sequenced in a study of beta chain features in type 1 diabetes (dated by TCRdb to about 2018). Libraries were prepared through the immunoSEQ multiplex PCR assay. The entire isolated RNA was reverse transcribed using the High Capacity cDNA Reverse Transcription Kit, and thus expressed TCRB transcripts were sequenced. As stored in TCRdb, this immuneACCESS dataset retains in-frame rearrangements with V and J assigned. A fraction of the clones does not appear; measured against another copy, unresolved V genes explain less than half of the discrepancy, and the remainder lacks a known reason. The sample includes 250,000 to 300,000 clones, with approximately 8% observed a single time. In total, the top ten clones hold over 0.8% of the sample. Source material: central memory CD4+ T cells from blood. Receptors originate from a woman aged 18-29 years in good health.

This clone showed up many times. The rearrangement joins TRBV4-3 to TRBJ2-3, with D perhaps matching TRBD1 (5 bases). CDR3 length: 15 residues. V lost 0 bases and J 3 bases, leaving 10 bases between the germline ends. Germline CDR1 and CDR2: LGHNA and YSLEER. The CDR3 reads CASSQEDQGTDTQYF. The CDR3 DNA reads TGCGCCAGCAGCCAAGAGGACCAGGGTACAGATACGCAGTATTTT.

The table lists this clone with a few counts. The J gene is TRBJ1-6, the V gene TRBV15; TRBD1 might be the D (5 bases). The V gene's germline CDR1 is LNHNV and CDR2 YYDKDF (reference sequence). Trimming removed 1 base from V and 5 bases from J, with 9 bases in between. The CDR3 has 15 amino acids. The DNA for the CDR3 is TGTGCCACCAGCAGAGGGGGGGATCATAATTCACCCCTCCACTTT. It is translated as CATSRGGDHNSPLHF.

The table lists this clone with a few counts. The rearrangement links TRBV7-2 to TRBJ2-7; 7 nucleotides line up with TRBD1. Germline V gene sequence: CDR1 SGHTA, CDR2 FQGNSA. The trim removed 5 bases at V and 2 bases at J, leaving 12 bases unmatched. The CDR3 length is 16 residues. In DNA form, the CDR3 reads TGTGCCAGCAGCCGTAGACCGGGACAGCGAACCTACGAGCAGTACGTC. Its translation: CASSRRPGQRTYEQYV.

In this sample, this clone turned up a few times. The chain joins TRBV4-3 to TRBJ2-3; 7 bases line up with TRBD2. Unmatched junction bases numbered 7, after V lost 1 base and J lost 6 bases. This CDR3 has 15 amino acids. Looked up from germline, CDR1 is LGHNA and CDR2 is YSLEER. CDR3 coding DNA: TGCGCCAGCAGCCAAGGGGGCGGGAGCAGGGATACGCAGTATTTT. Encoded protein: CASSQGGGSRDTQYF.

The chain combines TRBV7-2 with TRBJ2-1; either TRBD1 or TRBD2 may fit D (5 bases each). The CDR3 spans 15 residues. Trimming removed 5 bases from V and 7 bases from J, with 18 bases in between. The germline CDR1 and CDR2 sequences are SGHTA and FQGNSA. In DNA, the CDR3 is TGTGCCAGCAGCATCGGGACGGTCCCGTGGAATGAGCAGTTCTTC. Protein: CASSIGTVPWNEQFF.

This clone was seen only a few times. The chain combines TRBV29-1 with TRBJ1-4, with TRBD1 matching 9 bases. Germline CDR1 and CDR2: SQVTM and ANQGSEA. This CDR3 contains 13 residues. J gave up 3 bases and V 6 bases, and 2 bases lay outside the gene matches. The CDR3 DNA sequence: TGCAGCGTCCGGACAGGGGCTAATGAAAAACTGTTTTTT. Residues: CSVRTGANEKLFF.

The sample holds many counts of this clone. This chain uses TRBV29-1 with TRBJ1-3; D remains ambiguous. With 4 bases removed from V and 1 base from J, the gap between germline ends came to 8 bases. The CDR3 is 13 amino acids. Germline CDR1 and CDR2: SQVTM and ANQGSEA. The CDR3 reads CSVAPGSGNTIYF. The CDR3 DNA reads as TGCAGCGTTGCTCCGGGATCTGGAAACACCATATATTTT.

In this sample, this clone turned up a few times. The chain links TRBV2 to TRBJ2-1; 7 bases map to TRBD2. The V and J ends lost 7 bases and 9 bases, in that order; junction bases with no gene match: 12. From germline, CDR1 is SNHLY and CDR2 FYNNEI. CDR3 length: 14 residues. The CDR3 loop reads CASTRRTSLGEQFF. DNA of the CDR3: TGTGCCAGCACCCGGAGGACTAGTCTCGGTGAGCAGTTCTTC.

This chain uses TRBV6-6 with TRBJ1-3; weak D call: TRBD1 (5 bases). This CDR3 has 15 amino acids. V lost 2 bases to trimming and J lost 1 base, with 9 bases between them. Germline loops: CDR1 MNHNY, CDR2 SVGAGI (reference sequence). The CDR3 sequence: CASSYGGASGNTIYF. Here the CDR3 DNA reads TGTGCCAGCAGTTACGGGGGAGCTTCTGGAAACACCATATATTTT.

This clone showed up just a few times. V usage is TRBV4-3 and J usage is TRBJ1-2; D unclear. Trimming cost V 0 bases and J 4 bases, with 6 bases left between them. Per germline, CDR1 LGHNA and CDR2 YSLEER. The CDR3 has 13 residues. The CDR3 sequence is CASSQEYSYGYTF. CDR3 nucleotide sequence: TGCGCCAGCAGCCAAGAGTACAGCTATGGCTACACCTTC.

This clone was detected a few times. This sequence joins TRBV7-3 and TRBJ2-1; no reliable D call. The CDR3 covers 14 residues. Germline values: CDR1 SGHTA, CDR2 FQGTGA. V gave up 3 bases and J gave up 1 base, with 7 bases separating them. The CDR3 loop is CASSLGYSYNEQFF. For the CDR3, the DNA is TGTGCCAGCAGCTTGGGATATTCCTACAATGAGCAGTTCTTC.

This clone was picked up a small number of times. Within the sample, other DNA sequences also encode this same CDR3. V usage is TRBV2 and J usage is TRBJ2-7, with 10 nucleotides matching TRBD1. The V and J ends lost 5 bases and 3 bases, in that order; junction bases with no gene match: 4. Germline CDR1 is SNHLY and CDR2 is FYNNEI. The CDR3 extends over 14 amino acids. The CDR3 nucleotides are TGTGCCAGCAGTAGACAGGGGGCCAGCTACGAGCAGTACTTC. Translated, it gives CASSRQGASYEQYF.

This clone was observed a few times. The chain combines TRBV29-1 with TRBJ2-3; 10 bases match TRBD2. This CDR3 spans 14 amino acids. From germline, CDR1 is SQVTM and CDR2 ANQGSEA. Losses at the gene ends were 6 bases for V and 1 base for J; bases not matched to a gene: 4. Written as DNA, the CDR3 is TGCAGCGTAAAGCGGGAGGGCCGCACAGATACGCAGTATTTT. It yields the protein CSVKREGRTDTQYF.

In this sample, this clone turned up a few times. The chain joins TRBV7-3 to TRBJ2-3; the D gene is possibly TRBD1 (7 bases). The germline gives CDR1 SGHTA, CDR2 FQGTGA. V was pared by 4 bases and J by 3 bases, with 11 bases between. CDR3 size: 14 residues. The CDR3 coding sequence is TGTGCCAGCAGCTCACAGGGGAGGACAGATACGCAGTATTTT. Translation: CASSSQGRTDTQYF.

This chain joins TRBV6-6 and TRBJ1-4; D remains unclear. CDR1 is MNHNY, CDR2 SVGAGI, per germline (reference sequence). The CDR3 runs 14 residues. Trimming stripped 6 bases from V and 6 bases from J, with 14 bases between. The CDR3 loop is CASRDDMLDEKLFF. As DNA, the CDR3 is TGTGCCAGCAGAGACGACATGTTGGATGAAAAACTGTTTTTT.

This clone was seen a single time. Being one base from a much bigger clone, this may be a read error. The CDR3 coding sequence is TGTGCCAGCAGTGCCCAGGGTTTGGGGGGCACAGATACGCAGTATTTT. As protein: CASSAQGLGGTDTQYF. The chain uses TRBV6-1 and TRBJ2-3, with D tentatively TRBD1 or TRBD2 (5 bases each). Germline CDR1 and CDR2: MNHNS and SASEGT. The V end was cut by 4 bases, the J end by 1 base, with 15 bases between. The CDR3 consists of 16 residues.

The CDR3 DNA is TGTGCCAGCAGGCTCCTTGACAGGGGAAGCACTGAAGCTTTCTTT. Its protein is CASRLLDRGSTEAFF. The V gene is TRBV28, the J gene TRBJ1-1, with 8 positions matching TRBD1. V lost 6 bases and J lost 4; bases outside the gene matches: 10. CDR1 and CDR2 (germline): MDHEN, SYDVKM. This CDR3 has 15 residues.

This clone was counted only a few times. This rearrangement joins TRBV19 to TRBJ1-2; D unclear. V lost 6 bases to trimming and J lost 6 bases, with 11 bases between them. CDR1 is LNHDA, CDR2 SQIVND, per germline (reference sequence). The CDR3 covers 12 residues. This CDR3 reads CASRHSVDGYTF. CDR3 DNA sequence: TGTGCCAGTAGGCACTCCGTTGATGGCTACACCTTC.

This clone was counted only a few times. This chain links TRBV27 with TRBJ2-6; D gene ambiguous. CDR3 length: 15 residues. Germline V gene lookup returns CDR1 MNHEY and CDR2 SMNVEV (reference sequence). V gave up 5 bases and J gave up 0 bases, with 8 bases separating them. CDR3 loop: CASSPITSGANVLTF. In nucleotides, the CDR3 is TGTGCCAGCAGTCCCATTACCTCTGGGGCCAACGTCCTGACTTTC.

J is TRBJ2-7 and V is TRBV4-2, with unresolved D. This CDR3 has 13 amino acids. CDR1 is LGHNA and CDR2 is YNFKEQ in the germline V gene. Trimming took 2 bases from V and 2 from J, leaving 7 bases between them. The CDR3 is CASSQTLAYEQYF. In DNA form, the CDR3 reads TGTGCCAGCAGCCAAACCCTTGCCTACGAGCAGTACTTC.

This clone was detected many times. The chain couples TRBV7-2 to TRBJ1-6; a weak D match, TRBD1 (6 bases). V shed 6 bases and J shed 9 bases, with 9 bases lying between them. Germline loops: CDR1 SGHTA, CDR2 FQGNSA. The CDR3 extends over 12 amino acids. For the CDR3, the DNA is TGTGCCAGCAGGGTACAGGGTTCACCCCTCCACTTT. Translation gives CASRVQGSPLHF. Full variable domain (outside the CDR3, taken from reference TRBV7-2 and TRBJ1-6): GAGVSQSPSNKVTEKGKDVELRCDPISGHTALYWYRQSLGQGLEFLIYFQGNSAPDKSGLPSDRFSAERTGGSVSTLTIQRTQQEDSAVYLCASRVQGSPLHFGNGTRLTVT.

This clone was seen many times. V usage is TRBV7-2 and J usage is TRBJ2-5, with D perhaps being TRBD1 or TRBD2 (5 bases each). Germline V CDR1 and CDR2: SGHTA, FQGNSA. V was pared by 3 bases and J by 5 bases, with 13 bases between. The CDR3 is 14 residues long. The CDR3 spells CASSFSWGGETQYF. As DNA, the CDR3 is TGTGCCAGCAGCTTCAGTTGGGGCGGGGAGACCCAGTACTTC.

The rearrangement joins TRBV6-5 to TRBJ2-7; unclear D gene. The V end lost 8 bases, the J end lost 3 bases, and 5 bases lay between the germline ends. The CDR3 is 10 residues long. Germline-derived CDR1 and CDR2 are MNHEY and SVGAGI. The CDR3 loop reads CASLGYEQYV. The CDR3, as DNA: TGTGCCAGCCTGGGCTACGAGCAGTACGTC.

This clone was seen only a few times. This same CDR3 is encoded by further DNA sequences in the sample. The J gene is TRBJ2-1, the V gene TRBV29-1; maybe TRBD1 (6 bases). The CDR3 contains 14 residues. Trimming shortened V by 6 bases and J by 0 bases, and 12 bases separated the two germline ends. The germline V gene encodes CDR1 SQVTM and CDR2 ANQGSEA. The CDR3 is CSVDRSSSYNEQFF. The DNA of the CDR3 is TGCAGCGTAGACAGGTCAAGCTCCTACAATGAGCAGTTCTTC.

The V call is TRBV5-6, the J call TRBJ1-4; D ambiguous. Trimming cost V 1 base and J 0 bases, with 13 bases left between them. Germline V gives CDR1 SGHDT, CDR2 YYEEEE. The CDR3 runs 17 residues. The CDR3 DNA is TGTGCCAGCAGCTTGATCGTTTCCGATGCAACTAATGAAAAACTGTTTTTT. Translation: CASSLIVSDATNEKLFF. Filled out from reference TRBV5-6 and TRBJ1-4, the complete variable domain reads DAGVTQSPTHLIKTRGQQVTLRCSPKSGHDTVSWYQQALGQGPQFIFQYYEEEERQRGNFPDRFSGHQFPNYSSELNVNALLLGDSALYLCASSLIVSDATNEKLFFGSGTQLSVL.

For the CDR3, the DNA is TGCAGCGTTGTCCGCCGCTATTCATGCGGAACAGGGCAGCCCCAGCATTTT. As protein: CSVVRRYSCGTGQPQHF. J is TRBJ1-5 and V is TRBV29-1, with D possibly being TRBD1 (6 bases). V was shortened by 4 bases and J by 7 bases, with 26 bases between the two germline ends. The CDR3 loop spans 17 amino acids. Germline V lookup: CDR1 SQVTM, CDR2 ANQGSEA.

This chain connects TRBV5-1 to TRBJ2-6, with D perhaps matching TRBD1 (6 bases). Trimming took off 4 bases at V and 1 base at J, with 12 bases between the two ends. Germline CDR1 and CDR2: SGHRS and YFSETQ. CDR3 length equals 16 residues. CDR3 DNA sequence: TGCGCCAGCAGCCACGACAGGAGGTCTGGGGCCAACGTCCTGACTTTC. Its protein is CASSHDRRSGANVLTF.

This chain uses TRBV28 with TRBJ2-6, with D uncertain. This CDR3 spans 16 amino acids. CDR1 and CDR2 (germline): MDHEN, SYDVKM. Trimming took off 5 bases at V and 0 bases at J, with 11 bases between the two ends. CDR3 sequence: CASSPHHFSGANVLTF. CDR3 sequence (DNA): TGTGCCAGCAGTCCCCACCACTTCTCTGGGGCCAACGTCCTGACTTTC.

The V and J genes are TRBV7-9 and TRBJ2-1; D uncertain. The V and J ends lost 3 bases and 4 bases respectively, with 13 bases between them. The CDR3 is made up of 15 amino acids. Germline CDR1 SEHNR, CDR2 FQNEAQ (reference sequence). The CDR3 nucleotides read TGTGCCAGCAGCTTGAACGTTCGATCTTACAATGAGCAGTTCTTC. Protein product: CASSLNVRSYNEQFF.

J is TRBJ2-5 and V is TRBV7-2, with 7 bases fitting TRBD1. V gave up 4 bases and J gave up 5 bases; unmatched junction bases: 7. The CDR3 extends over 14 amino acids. Germline CDR1 and CDR2: SGHTA and FQGNSA. CDR3 amino acids: CASSSYRGGETQYF. CDR3 DNA: TGTGCCAGCAGCTCGTACAGGGGTGGGGAGACCCAGTACTTC.